These 22 T cell receptor beta chains were all obtained from the same sample, sequenced in a study of glioma-infiltrating T cells after dendritic cell vaccination. Some clones are missing from TCRdb's copy, which holds only in-frame ones; the method was immunoSEQ multiplex PCR. The sample lists about 90,000 clones, about four fifths seen once, with under 8% in the top ten. The sample's time point: after dendritic cell vaccination, including at tumor progression/relapse. The sample was blood, taken after dendritic cell vaccination. The receptors here all came from a human donor with glioblastoma.

The rearrangement joins TRBV19 to TRBJ2-3, with 7 bases matching TRBD1. The CDR3 covers 12 residues. The germline V gene has CDR1 LNHDA and CDR2 SQIVND (reference sequence). V lost 4 bases and J lost 10; bases outside the gene matches: 5. This CDR3 is CASSRGQPAQYF. The CDR3 region has the DNA TGTGCCAGTAGTAGGGGACAGCCTGCGCAGTATTTT. Complete variable domain (other parts from reference TRBV19 and TRBJ2-3): DGGITQSPKYLFRKEGQNVTLSCEQNLNHDAMYWYRQDPGQGLRLIYYSQIVNDFQKGDIAEGYSVSREKKESFPLTVTSAQKNPTAFYLCASSRGQPAQYFGPGTRLTVL.

V gene TRBV5-1 combines with J gene TRBJ1-3, with D hard to call. There are 16 residues in the CDR3. Germline CDR1 SGHRS, CDR2 YFSETQ. V gave up 4 bases and J gave up 4 bases, with 18 bases separating them. CDR3 nucleotide sequence: TGCGCCAGCAGCAGCCTGCCGACGGGTAACGGAAACACCATATATTTT. Its protein product is CASSSLPTGNGNTIYF.

The V call is TRBV20-1, the J call TRBJ2-1; D gene ambiguous. The CDR3 has 11 residues. V was trimmed by 6 bases and J by 6 bases, leaving 9 bases between them. Looked up from germline, CDR1 is DFQATT and CDR2 is SNEGSKA (reference sequence). CDR3 bases: TGCAGTGCGTCTAGATCCAATGAGCAGTTCTTC. Protein product: CSASRSNEQFF.

This clone was seen more than once but under ten times. The chain uses TRBV6-6 and TRBJ2-7; no definite D call. The CDR3 sequence is 14 residues long. The germline CDR1 and CDR2 sequences are MNHNY and SVGAGI (reference sequence). Trimming took off 6 bases at V and 0 bases at J, with 12 bases between the two ends. CDR3 DNA: TGTGCCAGCAGCCCCGCGCCGAGCTCCTACGAGCAGTACTTC. It yields the protein CASSPAPSSYEQYF.

The chain uses TRBV6-5 and TRBJ2-5, with 9 bases matching TRBD1. V was pared by 2 bases and J by 2 bases, with 3 bases of the junction left unmatched. There are 15 residues in the CDR3. The germline V gene encodes CDR1 MNHEY and CDR2 SVGAGI. CDR3 residues: CASSYRDREQETQYF. DNA for the CDR3: TGTGCCAGCAGTTACCGGGACAGGGAGCAAGAGACCCAGTACTTC.

The rearrangement joins TRBV19 to TRBJ1-2, with TRBD1 matching over 10 bases. The germline CDR1 and CDR2 sequences are LNHDA and SQIVND (reference sequence). After removal of 4 bases from V and 4 bases from J, the junction contained 3 bases not matched to a gene. CDR3 length: 14 amino acids. CDR3 protein: CASSTRDRGYGYTF. The CDR3 coding sequence is TGTGCCAGTAGTACCCGGGACAGGGGCTATGGCTACACCTTC.

The chain uses TRBV7-2 and TRBJ1-1; TRBD1 might be the D (6 bases). V was pared by 4 bases and J by 10 bases, with 13 bases between. The CDR3 is made up of 12 amino acids. Germline V lookup: CDR1 SGHTA, CDR2 FQGNSA. CDR3 amino acids: CASSSDRTVAFF. The CDR3, as DNA: TGTGCCAGCAGCTCAGACAGGACCGTAGCTTTCTTT.

V gene TRBV19 combines with J gene TRBJ2-7, with D uncertain. Between the trimmed V and J ends, which lost 1 base and 0 bases, there was a span of 7 bases. The CDR3 has 14 amino acids. Germline V gene sequence: CDR1 LNHDA, CDR2 SQIVND (reference sequence). The CDR3 protein is CASSIASSSYEQYF. Here the CDR3 DNA reads TGTGCCAGTAGTATAGCGTCCAGCTCCTACGAGCAGTACTTC.

The genes are TRBV5-1 and TRBJ1-4, with D hard to call. Germline assignment: CDR1 SGHRS and CDR2 YFSETQ. V shed 5 bases and J shed 8 bases, with 13 bases lying between them. This CDR3 has 13 residues. As DNA, the CDR3 is TGCGCCAGCAGAAGTACAGTTGGGGAAAAACTGTTTTTT. This translates into CASRSTVGEKLFF.

J is TRBJ2-7 and V is TRBV5-1; D may be TRBD1 (6 bases). Trimming cost V 0 bases and J 0 bases, with 10 bases left between them. This CDR3 has 15 amino acids. CDR1 SGHRS and CDR2 YFSETQ come from the germline V gene. CDR3 protein: CASSLVWDTSYEQYF. CDR3 nucleotide sequence: TGCGCCAGCAGCTTGGTTTGGGACACCTCCTACGAGCAGTACTTC.

V usage is TRBV7-2 and J usage is TRBJ1-1, with TRBD1 identical over 8 bases. The V gene's germline CDR1 is SGHTA and CDR2 FQGNSA. The trim removed 5 bases at V and 2 bases at J, leaving 7 bases unmatched. The CDR3 is 15 residues long. CDR3 nucleotides: TGTGCCAGCAGCGTTACAGGGGGAGGAAACACTGAAGCTTTCTTT. Its translation is CASSVTGGGNTEAFF.

The chain links TRBV2 to TRBJ1-1; D is unclear. The CDR3 totals 14 residues. Germline V gene lookup returns CDR1 SNHLY and CDR2 FYNNEI. The V end was cut by 2 bases, the J end by 5 bases, with 12 bases between. Written as DNA, the CDR3 is TGTGCCAGCAGTGAAACCCCACCCCGGACTGAAGCTTTCTTT. Protein sequence: CASSETPPRTEAFF.

The rearrangement joins TRBV5-1 to TRBJ1-1; the match to TRBD1 covers 10 bases. The trim removed 0 bases at V and 7 bases at J, leaving 6 bases unmatched. CDR1 is SGHRS and CDR2 is YFSETQ in the germline V gene. The CDR3 covers 15 residues. As DNA, the CDR3 is TGCGCCAGCAGCTTGGATGGGACAGGGGTAGTTGAAGCTTTCTTT. Translated, it gives CASSLDGTGVVEAFF.

The genes are TRBV6-4 and TRBJ1-1; possibly TRBD1 for D (6 bases). V was trimmed by 9 bases and J by 1 base, leaving 24 bases between them. The CDR3 runs 17 residues. The V gene's germline CDR1 is MRHNA and CDR2 SNTAGT. The CDR3 region is CARPPQGRLLRNTEAFF. The DNA for the CDR3 is TGTGCCAGACCCCCGCAGGGGCGCCTCTTACGGAACACTGAAGCTTTCTTT.

Concerning this clone: Other DNA sequences in the same sample also yield this CDR3. The chain uses TRBV29-1 and TRBJ1-1; 9 bases are shared with TRBD1. CDR3 length: 12 amino acids. Trimming at V came to 7 bases and at J to 2 bases, leaving 2 bases not matched to a gene. The germline gives CDR1 SQVTM, CDR2 ANQGSEA. In DNA, the CDR3 is TGCAGCGGGGGACAGGGAAACACTGAAGCTTTCTTT. This gives the protein CSGGQGNTEAFF.

The sample holds a few counts of this clone. This chain links TRBV6-6 with TRBJ1-3; tentative D call: TRBD1 (6 bases). The germline V and J ends were trimmed by 7 bases and 1 base, with 14 bases remaining between them. The CDR3 sequence is 15 residues long. Germline-derived CDR1 and CDR2 are MNHNY and SVGAGI (reference sequence). CDR3 in amino acids: CASMTEGTSGNTIYF. Here the CDR3 DNA reads TGTGCCAGCATGACCGAAGGGACATCTGGAAACACCATATATTTT.

The rearrangement links TRBV5-1 to TRBJ2-3; 7 bases align to TRBD1. This CDR3 contains 17 residues. V gave up 4 bases and J gave up 1 base; unmatched junction bases: 12. Germline CDR1 and CDR2: SGHRS and YFSETQ. The chain's CDR3 is CASSARDRRFGTDTQYF. CDR3 nucleotide sequence: TGCGCCAGCAGCGCGAGGGACAGACGTTTCGGCACAGATACGCAGTATTTT.

This clone was recorded only once. This chain links TRBV6-5 with TRBJ1-2; a weak D match, TRBD1 (5 bases). V gave up 6 bases and J gave up 4 bases, with 12 bases separating them. There are 13 residues in the CDR3. CDR1 is MNHEY and CDR2 is SVGAGI in the germline V gene. CDR3 bases: TGTGCCAGCAGAAATACAGGTGGCTATGGCTACACCTTC. Translated, it gives CASRNTGGYGYTF.

This clone was seen only once. J is TRBJ1-1 and V is TRBV6-1, with a possible D match to TRBD1 (5 bases). The CDR3 is 15 residues long. V lost 2 bases and J lost 0, with 10 bases in between. Germline CDR1 MNHNS, CDR2 SASEGT. CDR3 sequence: CASSEPLGVNTEAFF. DNA of the CDR3: TGTGCCAGCAGTGAACCGTTAGGGGTGAACACTGAAGCTTTCTTT.

The CDR3 protein is CASSKQGAGDSPLHF. In nucleotides, the CDR3 is TGTGCCAGCAGCAAGCAGGGGGCCGGAGATTCACCCCTCCACTTT. The chain employs TRBV7-2 and TRBJ1-6, with TRBD1 matching 8 bases. This CDR3 is built from 15 residues. Trimming cost V 5 bases and J 8 bases; bases outside gene matches: 8. In germline, CDR1 is SGHTA, CDR2 FQGNSA.

In DNA, the CDR3 is TGTGCCAGCAGCTTCAACAGGGGGTTAGGGACTGAAGCTTTCTTT. It codes for CASSFNRGLGTEAFF. This rearrangement joins TRBV7-2 to TRBJ1-1; 8 bases are shared with TRBD1. V lost 3 bases and J lost 5; bases outside the gene matches: 8. This CDR3 comprises 15 residues. Germline CDR1 reads SGHTA; CDR2 reads FQGNSA.

J is TRBJ2-7 and V is TRBV29-1; D unresolved. Germline V gene lookup returns CDR1 SQVTM and CDR2 ANQGSEA. The CDR3 is 14 residues long. Trimming removed 7 bases from V and 2 bases from J, with 18 bases in between. CDR3 sequence (DNA): TGCAGCGCGACACGAGACCCTAACCCCTACGAGCAGTACTTC. This codes for CSATRDPNPYEQYF.